This is a list of T cell receptor beta chains from one sample in a study of T cells after yellow fever vaccination. MiXCR, applied by TCRdb to the 5' RACE reads, yields one record per CDR3 protein. Of 100,000 to 150,000 distinct CDR3 sequences listed, nearly 7.5% are singletons. The sample consisted of CD4+ T cells sorted from PBMCs, taken approximately 11 days after the first yellow fever vaccination. These receptors all come from a man younger than 35 who received the YFV17D yellow fever vaccine. The CDR3 runs from the conserved cysteine through the conserved F or W. D genes are given only for firm matches. Size tells how often a clone was seen (once, few, many) or the class of an expanded clone, and some rows leave it out.

clone_size: many
v_call: TRBV24-1
j_call: TRBJ2-2
d_call: -
cdr3_nt: TGTGCCACCAGTGGGGAAACAAGCACCGGGGAGCTGTTTTTT
cdr3_aa: CATSGETSTGELFF

clone_size: -
v_call: TRBV12-3/TRBV12-4
j_call: TRBJ1-2
d_call: TRBD1
cdr3_nt: TGTGCCAGCAGCCAGGACAGGATAGTCTACACCTTC
cdr3_aa: CASSQDRIVYTF

clone_size: many
v_call: TRBV20-1
j_call: TRBJ1-4
d_call: -
cdr3_nt: TGCAGTGCCACGGGTCCCCCCCAAAGGCTGTTTTTT
cdr3_aa: CSATGPPQRLFF

clone_size: many
v_call: TRBV5-1
j_call: TRBJ2-1
d_call: -
cdr3_nt: TGCGCCAGCAGCCTGGGGACATACAATGAGCAGTTCTTC
cdr3_aa: CASSLGTYNEQFF

clone_size: many
v_call: TRBV5-1
j_call: TRBJ2-4
d_call: -
cdr3_nt: TGCGCCAGCGGACCCGGGACTTTAATGAACATTCAGTACTTC
cdr3_aa: CASGPGTLMNIQYF

clone_size: -
v_call: TRBV7-2
j_call: TRBJ2-3
d_call: TRBD2
cdr3_nt: TGTGCCAGCAGCTTAATGGGACTACGAGGCGGGAGGGATACGCAGTATTTT
cdr3_aa: CASSLMGLRGGRDTQYF

clone_size: -
v_call: TRBV20-1
j_call: TRBJ2-5
d_call: -
cdr3_nt: TGCAGTGCCCCCAGGGAGACCCAGTACTTC
cdr3_aa: CSAPRETQYF

clone_size: -
v_call: TRBV5-1
j_call: TRBJ2-1
d_call: TRBD2
cdr3_nt: TGCGCCAGCAGCCGGGCTCGGGGGGGGGACTACAATGAGCAGTTCTTC
cdr3_aa: CASSRARGGDYNEQFF

clone_size: many
v_call: TRBV6-5
j_call: TRBJ2-2
d_call: -
cdr3_nt: TGTGCCAGCAGTTACTCGAACCCCCGTGGCGGGGAGCTGTTTTTT
cdr3_aa: CASSYSNPRGGELFF

clone_size: many
v_call: TRBV7-2
j_call: TRBJ1-1
d_call: -
cdr3_nt: TGTGCCAGCCGCATAATTACAGGGTACACTGAAGCTTTCTTT
cdr3_aa: CASRIITGYTEAFF

clone_size: few
v_call: TRBV12-3/TRBV12-4
j_call: TRBJ1-6
d_call: TRBD1
cdr3_nt: TGTGCCAGCAGCCCGGGACAGACTGTCTTAAATTCACCCCTCCACTTT
cdr3_aa: CASSPGQTVLNSPLHF

clone_size: many
v_call: TRBV7-3
j_call: TRBJ2-1
d_call: TRBD2
cdr3_nt: TGTGCCAGCAGCTTAACGGGACTAACGCTCCTCTCCAATGAGCAGTTCTTC
cdr3_aa: CASSLTGLTLLSNEQFF

clone_size: many
v_call: TRBV5-1
j_call: TRBJ2-3
d_call: -
cdr3_nt: TGCGCCAGCAGCTCTTCCGGGACCCGTGGGGATACGCAGTATTTT
cdr3_aa: CASSSSGTRGDTQYF

clone_size: many
v_call: TRBV5-1
j_call: TRBJ2-5
d_call: -
cdr3_nt: TGCGCCAGCCGCCCCGGGACCGCAAAAGAGACCCAGTACTTC
cdr3_aa: CASRPGTAKETQYF

clone_size: few
v_call: TRBV7-7
j_call: TRBJ2-7
d_call: -
cdr3_nt: TGTGCCAGCAGCTTCGGACCCACCTACGAGCAGTACTTC
cdr3_aa: CASSFGPTYEQYF

clone_size: many
v_call: TRBV7-3
j_call: TRBJ2-5
d_call: TRBD2
cdr3_nt: TGTGCCAGCAGCCCTCGGGAGGGCCAAGAGACCCAGTACTTC
cdr3_aa: CASSPREGQETQYF

clone_size: -
v_call: TRBV24-1
j_call: TRBJ1-2
d_call: TRBD1
cdr3_nt: TGTGCCACCAGTGATCCGGGACAGGGGTCGTATGGCTACACCTTC
cdr3_aa: CATSDPGQGSYGYTF

clone_size: many
v_call: TRBV6-5
j_call: TRBJ1-1
d_call: -
cdr3_nt: TGTGCCAGCAGCCGACAGGCGTCGGGGAACACTGAAGCTTTCTTT
cdr3_aa: CASSRQASGNTEAFF

clone_size: many
v_call: TRBV10-3
j_call: TRBJ1-2
d_call: -
cdr3_nt: TGTGCCATCAGCGACAGCTATGGCTACACCTTC
cdr3_aa: CAISDSYGYTF

clone_size: many
v_call: TRBV5-1
j_call: TRBJ1-2
d_call: -
cdr3_nt: TGCGCCAGCACACAACGAGCTGAAGATTATGGCTACACCTTC
cdr3_aa: CASTQRAEDYGYTF

clone_size: many
v_call: TRBV11-1
j_call: TRBJ2-7
d_call: -
cdr3_nt: TGTGCCAGCAGGAGCGGGACAGTCTACGAGCAGTACTTC
cdr3_aa: CASRSGTVYEQYF

clone_size: many
v_call: TRBV7-2
j_call: TRBJ2-5
d_call: TRBD1
cdr3_nt: TGTGCCAGCAGCTTACAGCCGGGACAGGGGGGAGAGACCCAGTACTTC
cdr3_aa: CASSLQPGQGGETQYF